The 26 T cell receptor beta chains given below trace back to one sample, sequenced in a study of immune aging and cytomegalovirus after organ transplant. These receptors have no known antigen. As to time point: five sample-tagged time points from pre-transplant (day -1) to day 368 post-transplant, pooled. Cells were captured in microwells, and libraries were made with BD Rhapsody targeted mRNA and AbSeq chemistry. One entry per CDR3 protein, called by TCRdb with MiXCR from the single-cell sequencing reads. The sample yields roughly 20,000 distinct CDR3 sequences, around 34% seen once. The sequenced sample was CMV peptide-activated CD4+ and CD8+ T cells sorted from blood, obtained at five time points, pooled. Subset given: sorted CD8+CD137+ and CD4+CD154+ T cells after less than 15 h CMV IE-1 peptide stimulation. The receptors originated from a female donor who had a heart transplant and CMV viremia.

Within the sample, this clonotype is medium-sized. The chain employs TRBV15 and TRBJ2-5; D could derive from TRBD1 or TRBD2 (5 bases each). This CDR3 has 15 amino acids. Germline V gene data show CDR1 as LNHNV and CDR2 as YYDKDF (reference sequence). The ends were cut back, 11 bases at V and 7 bases at J, with 26 bases in the middle. CDR3 nucleotides: TGTGCCTCCGAGGACTCTAGGGGCGCCCCGTTGACCCAGTACTTC. The encoded protein is CASEDSRGAPLTQYF.

This clonotype was counted a few times. The chain links TRBV12-3 or TRBV12-4 to TRBJ2-7; the D gene is possibly TRBD1 (6 bases). The CDR3 covers 16 residues. V was shortened by 2 bases and J by 2 bases, with 16 bases between the two germline ends. In DNA, the CDR3 is TGTGCCAGCAGTTTAAGAGGGGACATTGGGGCCTACGAGCAGTACTTC. This translates into CASSLRGDIGAYEQYF.

This CDR3 is CASSPGREYQETQYF. The CDR3 DNA follows: TGTGCCAGCAGCCCCGGACGGGAGTACCAAGAGACCCAGTACTTC. The gene calls are TRBV6-5 and TRBJ2-5, with a possible D match to TRBD2 (6 bases). Germline values: CDR1 MNHEY, CDR2 SVGAGI. The CDR3 is 15 amino acids. Trimming removed 6 bases from V and 0 bases from J, with 14 bases in between.

This clonotype is medium-sized by share. The chain carries TRBV7-2 and TRBJ2-3; D unclear. Trimming cost V 4 bases and J 6 bases, with 11 bases left between them. CDR1 and CDR2 (germline): SGHTA, FQGNSA. This CDR3 comprises 13 residues. The CDR3 is CASSSAVLDTQYF. The CDR3 nucleotides are TGTGCCAGCAGCTCCGCAGTTCTGGATACGCAGTATTTT.

The rearrangement uses TRBV19 and TRBJ2-1; D assignment may be TRBD1 or TRBD2 (5 bases each). This CDR3 spans 18 amino acids. The germline CDR1 and CDR2 sequences are LNHDA and SQIVND (reference sequence). Trimming removed 3 bases at V and 0 bases at J, with 18 bases between. Here the CDR3 DNA reads TGTGCCAGTAGTATTGGCCCGTGGGACGGAAGCTCCTACAATGAGCAGTTCTTC. It encodes CASSIGPWDGSSYNEQFF. Full variable domain (missing parts from reference TRBV19 and TRBJ2-1): DGGITQSPKYLFRKEGQNVTLSCEQNLNHDAMYWYRQDPGQGLRLIYYSQIVNDFQKGDIAEGYSVSREKKESFPLTVTSAQKNPTAFYLCASSIGPWDGSSYNEQFFGPGTRLTVL.

Concerning this clonotype: Relative to the germline gene, one junction end is altered; a read error may explain this. The gene calls are TRBV5-1 and TRBJ2-3; 10 bases match TRBD2. Per the germline V gene, CDR1 is SGHRS and CDR2 is YFSETQ. This CDR3 region has 18 residues. The CDR3 coding sequence is TGCGCCGGCAGCCGTCTACCCTTAGCGGGAGGTTCGACAGATACGCAGTATTTT. This gives the protein CAGSRLPLAGGSTDTQYF. Using reference TRBV5-1 and TRBJ2-3 for the parts outside the CDR3, the full variable domain is KAGVTQTPRYLIKTRGQQVTLSCSPISGHRSVSWYQQTPGQGLQFLFEYFSETQRNKGNFPGRFSGRQFSNSRSEMNVSTLELGDSALYLCAGSRLPLAGGSTDTQYFGPGTRLTVL.

The J gene is TRBJ2-7, the V gene TRBV11-2; D uncertain. The CDR3 extends over 14 amino acids. Germline V gene data show CDR1 as SGHAT and CDR2 as FQNNGV. V was pared by 2 bases and J by 2 bases, with 10 bases between. The DNA for the CDR3 is TGTGCCAGCAGCTTAACACCGGCTCCCTACGAGCAGTACTTC. This sequence encodes CASSLTPAPYEQYF. Filled out from reference TRBV11-2 and TRBJ2-7, the complete variable domain reads EAGVAQSPRYKIIEKRQSVAFWCNPISGHATLYWYQQILGQGPKLLIQFQNNGVVDDSQLPKDRFSAERLKGVDSTLKIQPAKLEDSAVYLCASSLTPAPYEQYFGPGTRLTVT.

This clonotype came up once. The rearrangement joins TRBV28 to TRBJ1-1; D not certain. The germline V gene encodes CDR1 MDHEN and CDR2 SYDVKM. The CDR3 is 14 amino acids. The V end was cut by 7 bases, the J end by 4 bases, with 16 bases between. CDR3 amino acids: CASTPTTLCTEAFF. In DNA form, the CDR3 reads TGTGCCAGCACCCCCACTACACTGTGCACTGAAGCTTTCTTT.

This clonotype appeared a few times. This chain joins TRBV6-2 or TRBV6-3 and TRBJ2-2, with TRBD2 as a possible D gene (5 bases). This CDR3 spans 14 amino acids. Trimming took 4 bases from V and 1 from J, leaving 7 bases between them. In germline, CDR1 is MNHEY, CDR2 SVGEGT. The CDR3 is CASSWRVNTGELFF. DNA of the CDR3: TGTGCCAGCAGTTGGCGGGTGAACACCGGGGAGCTGTTTTTT.

This chain links TRBV20-1 with TRBJ2-3; tentative D call: TRBD2 (6 bases). V was clipped by 3 bases and J by 6 bases, with 19 bases between them. The CDR3 is made up of 15 amino acids. From germline, CDR1 is DFQATT and CDR2 SNEGSKA (reference sequence). CDR3 nucleotides: TGCAGTGCTAGTCAAGCGGGTACGCCCGGGGATACGCAGTATTTT. It yields the protein CSASQAGTPGDTQYF.

The chain has TRBV6-5 and TRBJ2-1; D assignment may be TRBD1 or TRBD2 (7 bases each). Germline-derived CDR1 and CDR2 are MNHEY and SVGAGI. This CDR3 is 15 amino acids long. The V end was cut by 7 bases, the J end by 0 bases, with 13 bases between. CDR3 in DNA: TGTGCCAGCAAGGGGGCGGGAGCCTCCTACAATGAGCAGTTCTTC. Translated, it gives CASKGAGASYNEQFF.

Many counts were recorded for this clonotype. CDR3: CASSLLGGFGTDTQYF. CDR3 bases: TGTGCCAGCAGTTTATTAGGCGGATTTGGCACAGATACGCAGTATTTT. This chain uses TRBV27 with TRBJ2-3, with D hard to call. The CDR3 length is 16 residues. From germline, CDR1 is MNHEY and CDR2 SMNVEV (reference sequence). The germline V and J ends were trimmed by 1 base and 1 base, with 12 bases remaining between them.

This clonotype was recorded at least ten times. This chain links TRBV5-6 with TRBJ1-5; weak D call: TRBD1 (6 bases). Trimming pared 0 bases from V and 11 bases from J, leaving 12 bases between. This CDR3 is built from 13 residues. Germline values: CDR1 SGHDT, CDR2 YYEEEE. The CDR3 is CASSLDRERAQHF. The DNA of the CDR3 is TGTGCCAGCAGCTTGGACAGGGAGAGGGCCCAGCATTTT.

This clonotype was recorded at least ten times. One junction end disagrees with the germline gene, perhaps due to a read error. The V call is TRBV5-6, the J call TRBJ1-3; no reliable D call. Germline assignment: CDR1 SGHDT and CDR2 YYEEEE. The CDR3 spans 14 residues. The CDR3 region is CASGPDLSGSTIYF. The CDR3 DNA reads TGTGCCAGCGGCCCTGACCTCTCTGGAAGCACCATATATTTT.

A few counts support this clonotype. The likely explanation is a read error, given a far larger clone one base away. This chain joins TRBV11-2 and TRBJ2-1, with a weak D call TRBD1 (5 bases). Trimming removed 5 bases from V and 5 bases from J, with 25 bases in between. The germline gives CDR1 SGHAT, CDR2 FQNNGV. The CDR3 spans 18 residues. This CDR3 reads CASSQETSGALSHNEQFF. The CDR3 DNA follows: TGTGCCAGCAGCCAAGAAACGAGTGGGGCTCTTTCCCACAATGAGCAGTTCTTC.

For this clonotype: A much larger clone lies one base from this, so it may be a read error. The chain links TRBV12-3 or TRBV12-4 to TRBJ2-5, with D maybe TRBD2 (7 bases). The CDR3 length is 12 residues. V was cut by 3 bases and J by 9 bases, with 11 bases left in between. The CDR3, as DNA: TGTGCCAGCAGTTTTCAGGGGAGGGCCCAGTACTTC. Translating gives CASSFQGRAQYF.

This clonotype has more than one count but fewer than ten. This chain joins TRBV5-4 and TRBJ2-7, with 10 bases fitting TRBD1. The V segment lost 2 bases and the J segment 3 bases; nucleotides outside the gene matches: 5. The germline V gene has CDR1 SGHNT and CDR2 YYREEE (reference sequence). The CDR3 is 15 amino acids. CDR3 sequence (DNA): TGTGCCAGCAGCTTAGGGGACAGGGGTTACTACGAGCAGTACTTC. Encoded protein: CASSLGDRGYYEQYF.

A few counts support this clonotype. The chain couples TRBV20-1 to TRBJ2-1; TRBD2 matches at 8 bases. With 5 bases clipped from V and 4 bases from J, the junction kept 7 bases outside the gene matches. Germline V gene lookup returns CDR1 DFQATT and CDR2 SNEGSKA (reference sequence). The CDR3 length is 14 residues. Written as DNA, the CDR3 is TGCAGTGCTCACCGCGGGGGGACATACAATGAGCAGTTCTTC. This sequence encodes CSAHRGGTYNEQFF.

The chain has TRBV18 and TRBJ1-1; 8 nucleotides agree with TRBD1. Trimming cost V 6 bases and J 4 bases; bases outside gene matches: 7. This CDR3 is 14 amino acids long. From germline, CDR1 is KGHSH and CDR2 LQKENI. CDR3 coding DNA: TGTGCCAGCTCCCCCGGACAGGGAAGCACTGAAGCTTTCTTT. Translating it yields CASSPGQGSTEAFF.

This chain uses TRBV6-6 with TRBJ1-2; the match to TRBD1 covers 7 bases. This CDR3 region has 14 residues. Germline loops: CDR1 MNHNY, CDR2 SVGAGI (reference sequence). Trimming cost V 5 bases and J 8 bases; bases outside gene matches: 11. The CDR3 sequence: CASSKTGWLEGYTF. The CDR3 coding sequence is TGTGCCAGCAGTAAGACAGGGTGGTTAGAAGGCTACACCTTC.

The DNA of the CDR3 is TGTGCCAGCAGCCCGTCGGGGGGGAACTATGGCTACACCTTC. Protein product: CASSPSGGNYGYTF. This chain joins TRBV9 and TRBJ1-2, with a tentative D call TRBD1 (5 bases). The CDR3 is 14 amino acids. Germline CDR1 reads SGDLS; CDR2 reads YYNGEE. V lost 4 bases, J lost 2 bases, and 12 bases lay in between. Supplemented by reference TRBV9 and TRBJ1-2, the full variable domain reads DSGVTQTPKHLITATGQRVTLRCSPRSGDLSVYWYQQSLDQGLQFLIQYYNGEERAKGNILERFSAQQFPDLHSELNLSSLELGDSALYFCASSPSGGNYGYTFGSGTRLTVV.

The chain links TRBV27 to TRBJ2-3; maybe TRBD1 (5 bases). The V gene's germline CDR1 is MNHEY and CDR2 SMNVEV (reference sequence). V was trimmed by 6 bases and J by 4 bases, leaving 11 bases between them. This CDR3 has 13 amino acids. The CDR3 sequence is CASRFQGADTQYF. The CDR3 DNA is TGTGCCAGCAGATTTCAGGGTGCAGATACGCAGTATTTT.

As concerns this clonotype: One end of the junction is discordant with germline, which a read error may explain. The chain combines TRBV18 with TRBJ2-1; 8 bases fit TRBD2. This CDR3 comprises 17 residues. CDR1 KGHSH and CDR2 LQKENI come from the germline V gene. The CDR3 spells CASSPSGGSGSLDEQSF. DNA for the CDR3: TGCGCCAGCTCACCCTCTGGTGGGAGCGGGAGTTTGGATGAGCAGTCCTTC.

This clonotype was found a few times. The rearrangement uses TRBV12-3 or TRBV12-4 and TRBJ1-5; TRBD1 matches 10 bases. This CDR3 contains 16 residues. J was trimmed by 6 bases and V by 7 bases; bases with no gene match: 12. The CDR3 protein is CASTASGQGLPQPQHF. The CDR3 bases are TGTGCCAGCACAGCTTCGGGACAGGGGCTACCTCAGCCCCAGCATTTT.

This chain uses TRBV18 with TRBJ2-1; the D is unclear. This CDR3 has 13 amino acids. Germline CDR1 reads KGHSH; CDR2 reads LQKENI. The V and J ends lost 3 bases and 1 base respectively, with 4 bases between them. The chain's CDR3 is CASSPGSYNEQFF. The CDR3 DNA reads TGTGCCAGCTCACCGGGTTCCTACAATGAGCAGTTCTTC.

This clonotype was recorded many times. The CDR3 DNA follows: TGTGCCAGCAGCTTACTTGGGGGAGCCTACAATGAGCAGTTCTTC. It translates to CASSLLGGAYNEQFF. The chain joins TRBV11-3 to TRBJ2-1; perhaps D is TRBD1 or TRBD2 (5 bases each). The CDR3 has 15 amino acids. Germline-derived CDR1 and CDR2 are SGHNT and YENEEA. V lost 2 bases to trimming and J lost 2 bases, with 10 bases between them.